The source of this T cell receptor beta chain is a study of cytomegalovirus exposure and HLA in healthy donors (dated by TCRdb to about 2017). For the study in its entirety: According to an earlier analysis of several hundred of the donors, 150 million to 200 million T cells yielded 90 million to 140 million unique TCR beta sequences and about 280 Gb of sequence data. About 300 gigabases of sequencing data and roughly 81 million unique TCR sequences made up an early release that covered approximately 700 HLA-typed donors. Of the approximately 400 genotyped donors, over 80% were placed in the genetic ancestry cluster associated with self-reported Caucasian donors. The study was designed to test whether signatures of past pathogen exposure could be identified by cataloging public T cell receptors. Using immunosequencing, the study profiled T cell repertoires from 640 or so subjects and related those repertoires to cytomegalovirus serostatus. Along with the roughly 670-subject first cohort, a separate validation cohort of over 90 different subjects was used. The study combined high-throughput TCR immunosequencing, statistical association of individual TCRs with disease status, and machine learning to predict cytomegalovirus infection status. A later analysis re-examined previously published TCR beta repertoires from more than 600 donors and added high-resolution HLA genotyping to investigate patterns of TCR occurrence. Rather than using new phenotypic data, the later analysis identified candidate immune exposures from TCR beta sequences and from how often those sequences occurred across donors. An earlier analysis of a few hundred of the donors applied high-throughput TCR beta sequencing to assess whether each TCR beta V gene segment acted as functional or pseudogenic. Donor age, sex, ethnicity and CMV serostatus were compiled alongside the repertoire data. A later genetic analysis took genome-wide SNP genotypes for about 55% of the 666 donors and used that subset as a discovery cohort. Every repertoire in the discovery cohort had been generated on one and the same sequencing platform. HLA typing included class I and class II loci at four-digit resolution. Typing coverage differed by locus: A, B, C, DRB1 and DQB1 were typed in about 620-640 donors, DQA1 in about 510, DPA1 in around 600, and DPB1 in 450 to 480. Roughly 5 DR-DQ haplotypes were handled as single units for association and clustering, since linkage in the cohort was strong. Among under 450 genotyped donors of the cohort, an average of around 240,000 unique TCR beta nucleotide sequences were sequenced per donor, around 20% of them non-productive.

Overall study results and their limits: The classifier was reported to diagnose cytomegalovirus status with high specificity and sensitivity in both the original cohort and the validation cohort. Because HLA typing was missing for some donors at each locus, association tests included only the typed subset. A later analysis found that most CMV-associated TCR beta chains appeared HLA-restricted, with HLA associations seemingly driven largely by CMV exposure. Most TCR sequences were observed very rarely across donors, whereas some public TCRs were present in many individuals. The study gave a list of under 200 TCR beta chains associated with cytomegalovirus. A later genetic analysis associated a missense DCLRE1C variant with V-gene and J-gene trimming of TCR beta chains, and an independent cohort replicated the association. Approximately 16 rarely observed V segments, including chromosome 9 orphons, were excluded from the earlier analysis of some 590 of the donors because counts were too low. A further reported finding was that TCR beta sequences accurately predicted the HLA-A and HLA-B alleles for most subjects in the first cohort. Sequencing depth was assumed to be roughly uniform across donors in the presence/absence analyses, though that assumption may not hold. The sequencing pipeline was judged likely to have produced a cluster of highly shared sequence variants as a technical artifact. The 87-base-pair reads could not distinguish some IMGT-functional V segments, including TRBV6-2 and TRBV6-3, so those segments were excluded. The authors suggested that the approach could potentially be extended to other disease states and immunological phenotypes. Broadly in line with IMGT annotations, most TCR beta V segments showed up in productive rearrangements about 87% or about 30% of the time in an earlier analysis of 450 to 750 of the donors. Correlated functional status among segregating V segments might be attributable to linkage disequilibrium, but an unknown experimental factor could not be ruled out. A later analysis reported that several top co-occurrence clusters appeared linked to parvovirus B19, influenza, CMV and Epstein-Barr virus. A later genetic analysis reported fewer N-insertions in productive TCRs among donors in an Asian-associated ancestry cluster than the roughly 700-donor mean. Immune exposure information for the cohort was limited to CMV serostatus. According to a later analysis, TCR association rates differed among HLA loci, with DRB1 alleles showing the most associated TCRs and HLA-C alleles showing the fewest. A few of the identified cytomegalovirus-associated TCR beta chains were confirmed in vitro to be specific for cytomegalovirus antigens. A later analysis associated roughly 17,000 TCR beta sequences with specific HLA alleles at a false discovery rate of 0.05. When HLA alleles, especially DR and DQ, strongly co-occurred, TCR associations were difficult to assign to individual alleles. In this cohort, only TCR beta chains were sequenced, and detectable features were limited by the absence of alpha or paired-chain data. In a later analysis, HLA-associated TCR beta chains showed more clonal expansion and lower generation probabilities than non-associated chains that were equally common.

The germline V gene specifies SGDLS as CDR1 and YYNGEE as CDR2. Trimming removed 4 bases from V and 7 bases from J; the gene matches leave 6 bases unexplained. Including the terminal cysteine and phenylalanine, the CDR3 comprises 15 residues. Kept here is only the CDR3 DNA, which spans 45 bases and is read in frame from base 1. The cohort comprised hundreds of healthy bone marrow donors. All cohort members were sampled while nominally healthy, although unrecorded immune exposures were likely present. The donor was CMV seropositive and belonged to the group of around 300 seropositive cohort members. A peripheral blood sample was collected from each donor, and TCR beta sequencing was performed on peripheral blood mononuclear cells. Genomic DNA was extracted from the blood cell samples with the Qiagen DNeasy Blood Extraction Kit. The library was produced with the immunoSEQ multiplex PCR assay. For the multiplex PCR, a mixture combining 60 forward primers for TCR Vbeta segments and 13 reverse primers for TCR Jbeta segments was used. The CDR3 region of rearranged TCR beta genes was amplified from genomic DNA with a multiplex PCR assay. On the Illumina HiSeq System, the amplified TCR beta libraries were sequenced as 87-base-pair reads. In the source study's methods: A later analysis tallied 75 million to 95 million unique TCR beta chains across the 666 repertoires, and 10 million to 11 million of those chains were shared by two or more donors. A nearest-neighbor algorithm error-corrected the raw reads and collapsed the reads into unique sequences, merging closely related sequences to remove PCR and sequencing errors. Alignment of CDR3 sequences to IMGT reference sequences was used to assign V, D and J gene segments. For a sequence to be retained, a match of at least six nucleotides to both a V gene segment and a J gene segment was required. A rearrangement counted as productive if the CDR3 had no stop codons and remained in frame with V and J, and every other rearrangement counted as non-productive. Following IMGT convention, CDR3 was defined as the stretch from the second conserved V-encoded cysteine to the conserved J-encoded phenylalanine. Sequences without an unambiguous match to a single V gene segment were excluded from the earlier analysis of about 600 of the donors. An earlier analysis of just under 600 of the donors called V segments functional above 56.7% productive rearrangements and segregating when the between-donor standard deviation exceeded 5%. To diagnose cytomegalovirus status from the catalog of TCR beta chain sequences, a statistical classification framework was built. In a later analysis, TCR nucleotide sequences were compared against IMGT/GENE-DB human TR gene sequences so that V and J genes could be assigned. Using the TCRdist pipeline, a later analysis assigned CDR3 sequences along with most-parsimonious VDJ recombination scenarios. In a later analysis, each TCR beta chain was defined by its CDR3 amino acid sequence together with its V-gene family, and reads without a unique V-gene family were excluded. As a way to deal with suspected cross-contamination and a sequencing artifact, a later analysis dropped over 550 nucleotide sequences that were highly shared and had low generation probability. A later analysis calculated a clonal expansion index for each public chain from normalized within-repertoire ranks of inferred template counts. In a later analysis, generation probabilities were computed using a VDJ recombination model fitted to out-of-frame rearrangements, and the results were checked against IGoR. A later analysis scored TCR-TCR, TCR-HLA and TCR-CMV co-occurrence with hypergeometric tests, applying a repertoire-size bias correction to TCR pairs. False discovery rates were estimated in a later analysis by permuting HLA or CMV assignments 20 times. In a later analysis, co-occurring TCRs were grouped with DBSCAN, and TCRdist sequence similarity was added when clustering was performed within HLA-allele-positive subsets. Repertoires with fewer than 30,000 or more than 120,000 public chains were left out of co-occurrence clustering, as were five repertoires with anomalous nucleotide sharing. TCRdb's version of the immuneACCESS table is confined to in-frame rearrangements and falls short of the full clone set. An unresolved V gene accounts for under half of the shortfall where checked; the remainder is of unknown origin. That table gives V, J and clone size, and the DNA gave D and trimming. In this sample the table shows about 110,000 clones, roughly 69% of which occur a single time. The biggest ten clones account for 5.4% of the sample.

Remarks on this clone: Its antigen remains unidentified. Base-call qualities are not available, and no considerably larger clone is one nucleotide away.

This TCR was recovered from a woman in her 70s in good health and CMV-seropositive. The receptor chain draws on TRBV9 and TRBJ1-6; TRBD1 lines up with 9 middle nucleotides. Sequencing was carried out using PBMCs. The CDR3 protein: CASSPPGQGNSPLHF. The DNA is as follows: TGTGCCAGCAGCCCACCGGGACAGGGAAATTCACCCCTCCACTTT.